In its sample, the clone carrying this T cell receptor beta chain was seen a few times. No antigen is known for it. The V gene lost 5 bases and the J gene lost 10 bases, with 15 bases spanning the gap. This CDR3 contains 14 residues. Patients were all untreated before their thyroid surgery. As handled by the study authors: Clinicopathological groups supplied CDR3 differences that were used to build a distant-metastasis classifier for papillary thyroid cancer. TCRdb reprocessed the PCR reads using MiXCR. The V and J calls and clone size are TCRdb's, not the authors'. The data hold about 47,000 clones, with roughly a quarter observed a single time. These data originate in a study of metastatic and nonmetastatic thyroid tumors. Study overall: The study looked at repertoires side by side in blood and in tumor or nodule tissue from malignant and benign thyroid patients. Broader study findings: Within blood and tumor, benign nodules reportedly had significantly lower TCR beta diversity than malignant thyroid tumors did.

The material sequenced was blood. This TCR was sampled from a male donor with papillary thyroid cancer or a benign thyroid nodule (not recorded which). Some clones in this sample may be carry-over from other donors' samples. The rearrangement links TRBV12-3 or TRBV12-4 to TRBJ1-6; D may be TRBD1 (5 bases). The CDR3, as DNA: TGTGCCAGCAGTGGGGCCGGGGGTGGCTCACCCCTCCACTTT. Translated, it gives CASSGAGGGSPLHF.